Listed below are T cell receptor beta chains from one sample, sequenced in a study of vaccination and CD4 T cells after COVID-19. TCRdb reprocessed the PCR reads via MiXCR and lists one record per CDR3 protein. In the table there are 10,000 to 11,000 distinct CDR3 sequences, about 64% of which are singletons. No antigen is known for these receptors. The sequenced material came from CD4+ T cells from blood, cultured in vitro. These TCRs come from a human donor who had recovered from COVID-19. The CDR3 runs from the conserved cysteine through the conserved F or W. D genes are given only for firm matches. Size is omitted from some rows. Given values are once, few, many or a class for expanded clones.

>.|TRBJ2-1|TRBD2|TRBV20-1
TGCAGTGCTCCCCGAACGGGACTAGCGGGAGCCTACTCCTACAATGAGCAGTTCTTC
CSAPRTGLAGAYSYNEQFF
>.|TRBJ2-5|.|TRBV20-1
TGCAGTGCTAATAGGGGACCGCTTAAAGAGACCCAGTACTTC
CSANRGPLKETQYF
>.|TRBJ1-1|TRBD1|TRBV7-9
TGTGCCAGCAGCTTAGCGGACAGGGGGAGGACTGAAGCTTTCTTT
CASSLADRGRTEAFF
>.|TRBJ2-1|.|TRBV5-4
TGTGCCAGCAGCTTGGGATCCCCTAGCTTATCCTACAATGAGCAGTTCTTC
CASSLGSPSLSYNEQFF
>.|TRBJ1-5|.|TRBV24-1
TGTGCCACCAGTGATTCGTCGACAGGAACGGTTAGTGTGCCCCAGCATTTT
CATSDSSTGTVSVPQHF
>once|TRBJ1-2|.|TRBV2
TGTGCCAGCAGTGAACAGGGATATGGCTACACCTTC
CASSEQGYGYTF
>.|TRBJ1-5|.|TRBV7-2
TGTGCCAGCAGCTTTATAGATGGACAGCCCCAGCATTTT
CASSFIDGQPQHF
>few|TRBJ2-7|.|TRBV20-1
TGCAGTGCTAGAGATTATGTAGGGGCGGACTACGAGCAGTACTTC
CSARDYVGADYEQYF
>once|TRBJ1-1|.|TRBV29-1
TGCAGCGTTGACGCCGGATTCGGCACTGAAGCTTTCTTT
CSVDAGFGTEAFF
>.|TRBJ2-1|TRBD2|TRBV10-3
TGTGCCATCAGTCCTTCGAACCTAGCGGGTGCGAACAATGAGCAGTTCTTC
CAISPSNLAGANNEQFF
>.|TRBJ2-1|.|TRBV27
TGTGCCAGCAGTTTGCAACAATACAATGAGCAGTTCTTC
CASSLQQYNEQFF
>few|TRBJ1-3|.|TRBV15
TGTGCCACCAGCAGAGTATGGGGATGGGGCTCTGGAAACACCATATATTTT
CATSRVWGWGSGNTIYF
>.|TRBJ2-5|TRBD2|TRBV24-1
TGTGCCACCAGTGAGTTCGGGGGGTACCAAGAGACCCAGTACTTC
CATSEFGGYQETQYF
>.|TRBJ1-3|.|TRBV6-4
TGTGCCAGCAGTGAATCGAAATTAGTGACTGGTAACACCATATATTTT
CASSESKLVTGNTIYF
>.|TRBJ1-6|.|TRBV6-1
TGTGCCAGCAGACAGCCAAATAATTCACCCCTCCACTTT
CASRQPNNSPLHF
>.|TRBJ1-1|TRBD1|TRBV20-1
TGCAGTGCTAGAGATTTCGGGACAGGGGGCGCGGGGGACACTGAAGCTTTCTTT
CSARDFGTGGAGDTEAFF
>.|TRBJ2-7|.|TRBV27
TGTGCCAGCAGTTTATTAGATGGCCTTGAGTACTTC
CASSLLDGLEYF
>.|TRBJ2-3|.|TRBV2
TGTGCCAGCGGGGGCCCTTTCACAGATACGCAGTATTTT
CASGGPFTDTQYF